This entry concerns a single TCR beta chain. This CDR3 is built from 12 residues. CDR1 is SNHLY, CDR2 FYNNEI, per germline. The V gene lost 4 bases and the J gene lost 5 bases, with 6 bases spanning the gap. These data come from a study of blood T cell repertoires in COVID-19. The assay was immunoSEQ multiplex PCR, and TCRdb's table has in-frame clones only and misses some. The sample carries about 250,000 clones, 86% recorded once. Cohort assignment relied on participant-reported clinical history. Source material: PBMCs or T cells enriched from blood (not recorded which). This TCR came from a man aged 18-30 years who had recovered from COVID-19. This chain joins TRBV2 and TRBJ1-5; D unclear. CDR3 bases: TGTGCCAGCAGTGCCGGGTATCAGCCCCAGCATTTT. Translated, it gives CASSAGYQPQHF.